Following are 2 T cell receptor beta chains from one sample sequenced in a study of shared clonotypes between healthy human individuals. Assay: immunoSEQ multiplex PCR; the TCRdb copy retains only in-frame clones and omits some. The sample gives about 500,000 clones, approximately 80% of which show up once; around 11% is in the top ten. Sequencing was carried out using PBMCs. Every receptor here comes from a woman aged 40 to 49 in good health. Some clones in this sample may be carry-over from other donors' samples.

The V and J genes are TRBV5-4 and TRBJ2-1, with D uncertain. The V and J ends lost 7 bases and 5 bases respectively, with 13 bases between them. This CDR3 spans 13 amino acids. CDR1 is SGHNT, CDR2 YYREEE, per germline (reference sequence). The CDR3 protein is CASDNRVNNEQFF. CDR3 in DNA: TGTGCCAGCGATAACAGAGTTAACAATGAGCAGTTCTTC.

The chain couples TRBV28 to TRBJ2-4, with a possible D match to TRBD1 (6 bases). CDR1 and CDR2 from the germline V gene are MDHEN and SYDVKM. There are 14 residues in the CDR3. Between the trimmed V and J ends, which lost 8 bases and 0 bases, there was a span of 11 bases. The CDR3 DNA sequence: TGTGCCAGCCGGGACACCTTAGCCAAAAACATTCAGTACTTC. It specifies CASRDTLAKNIQYF. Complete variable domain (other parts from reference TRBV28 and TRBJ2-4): DVKVTQSSRYLVKRTGEKVFLECVQDMDHENMFWYRQDPGLGLRLIYFSYDVKMKEKGDIPEGYSVSREKKERFSLILESASTNQTSMYLCASRDTLAKNIQYFGAGTRLSVL.